This is a list of T cell receptor beta chains from one sample in a study of Graves' ophthalmopathy and Graves' hyperthyroidism. One entry per CDR3 protein, called by TCRdb with MiXCR from the multiplex PCR reads. The sample consists of roughly 350,000 distinct CDR3 sequences, roughly a sixth of them appearing once. The sample was peripheral blood. Receptor source: an adult woman with stable Graves' hyperthyroidism. Both conserved end residues are part of each CDR3. Fields, in order: J gene, V gene, D gene, clone size, CDR3 length, CDR3 protein, CDR3 DNA. The D gene is left open where the match is weak. Clone sizes are given selectively: once, few, many, or a class where the clone is expanded.

TRBJ2-5	TRBV28	NA	many	13	CASSLGYRETQYF	TGTGCCAGCAGCCTAGGATACAGAGAGACCCAGTACTTC
TRBJ2-2	TRBV2	TRBD2	NA	13	CASGLAGLGELFF	TGTGCCAGCGGACTAGCGGGGTTGGGGGAGCTGTTTTTT
TRBJ2-2	TRBV2	NA	few	14	CASSKDLATGELFF	TGTGCCAGCAGTAAGGATCTCGCCACCGGGGAGCTGTTTTTT
TRBJ1-2	TRBV15	NA	many	12	CATSRANYGYTF	TGTGCCACCAGCAGAGCTAACTATGGCTACACCTTC
TRBJ2-7	TRBV11-2	TRBD1	many	15	CASSLDGDRGYEQYF	TGTGCCAGCAGCTTAGATGGGGACAGGGGCTACGAGCAGTACTTC
TRBJ2-7	TRBV10-3	NA	many	14	CAISDGGSEDEQYF	TGTGCCATCAGTGATGGTGGGTCAGAGGACGAGCAGTACTTC
TRBJ2-5	TRBV7-8	NA	many	10	CASMEETQYF	TGTGCCAGCATGGAAGAGACCCAGTACTTC
TRBJ2-7	TRBV12-3/TRBV12-4	NA	once	15	CASSSDQGMSYEQYF	TGTGCCAGCAGTTCCGACCAGGGCATGTCCTACGAGCAGTACTTC
TRBJ1-5	TRBV20-1	NA	once	12	CSAWDGNQPQHF	TGCAGTGCTTGGGACGGCAATCAGCCCCAGCATTTT
TRBJ2-7	TRBV7-8	TRBD2	many	15	CASSTLAGGPYEQYF	TGTGCCAGCAGCACCCTAGCGGGAGGGCCCTACGAGCAGTACTTC
TRBJ1-6	TRBV7-3	TRBD1	many	15	CASSRSGGSNSPLHF	TGTGCCAGCAGTCGCTCAGGGGGGAGTAATTCACCCCTCCACTTT